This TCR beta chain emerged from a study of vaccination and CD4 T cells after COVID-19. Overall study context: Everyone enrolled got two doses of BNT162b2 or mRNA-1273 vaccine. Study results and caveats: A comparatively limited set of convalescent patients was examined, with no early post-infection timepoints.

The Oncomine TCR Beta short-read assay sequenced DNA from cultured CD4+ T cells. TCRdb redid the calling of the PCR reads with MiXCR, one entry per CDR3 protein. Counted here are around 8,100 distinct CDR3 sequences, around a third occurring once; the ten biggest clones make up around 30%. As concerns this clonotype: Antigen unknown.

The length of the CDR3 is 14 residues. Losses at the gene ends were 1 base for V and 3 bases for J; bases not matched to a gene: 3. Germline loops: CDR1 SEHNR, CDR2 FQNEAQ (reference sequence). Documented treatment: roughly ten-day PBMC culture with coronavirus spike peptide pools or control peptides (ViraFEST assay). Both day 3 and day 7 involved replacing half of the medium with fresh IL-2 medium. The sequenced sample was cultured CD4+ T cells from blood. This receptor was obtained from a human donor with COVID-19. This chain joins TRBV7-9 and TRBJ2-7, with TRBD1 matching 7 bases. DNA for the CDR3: TGTGCCAGCAGCTTAGGAGCAGGGGGCTACGAGCAGTACTTC. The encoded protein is CASSLGAGGYEQYF.